This T cell receptor beta chain was found in a study of CXCR3-negative and CXCR3-positive naive CD8 T cells. Study context: About 140 million TRB reads in total, about 1.5 +/- 0.3 million per library. General observations from the study: Within a donor, both naive subsets shared TRBV-TRBJ usage, unlike memory cells. The study found comparably high diversity in both naive subsets and much lower diversity in memory CD8+ cells. The level of CXCR3 expression partially decreased after cryopreservation; the majority of assays used fresh PBMCs.

On this clonotype itself: The antigen is unknown.

Per the germline V gene, CDR1 is MNHNS and CDR2 is SASEGT. The CDR3 is made up of 11 amino acids. The authors made the TRB cDNA libraries by 5' RACE using UMI labels. TCRdb reworked the 5' RACE reads into one entry per CDR3 protein, no DNA. The listing records about 7,500 distinct CDR3 sequences. This chain uses TRBV6-1 with TRBJ2-2. The sequenced sample was naive CXCR3- CD8+ T cells from blood. Subset meaning: CD45RO-CCR7+CD27+CD95- naive CD8+ T cells lacking CXCR3 (TNR3-). The sequence derives from a human donor in good health. Some clones in this sample may be carry-over from other donors' samples. The CDR3 sequence: CASSRYGELFF.